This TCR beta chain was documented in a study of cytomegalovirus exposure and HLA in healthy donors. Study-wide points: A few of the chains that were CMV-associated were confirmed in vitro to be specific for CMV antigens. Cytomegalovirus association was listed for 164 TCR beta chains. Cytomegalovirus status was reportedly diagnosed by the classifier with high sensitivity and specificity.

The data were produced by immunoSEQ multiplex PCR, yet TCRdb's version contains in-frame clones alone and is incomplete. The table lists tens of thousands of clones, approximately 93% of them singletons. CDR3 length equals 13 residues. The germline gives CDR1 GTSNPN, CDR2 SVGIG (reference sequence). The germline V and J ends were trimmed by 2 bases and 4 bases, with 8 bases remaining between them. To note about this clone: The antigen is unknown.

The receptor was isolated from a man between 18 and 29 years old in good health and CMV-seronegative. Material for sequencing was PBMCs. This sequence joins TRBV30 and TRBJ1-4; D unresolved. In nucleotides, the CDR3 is TGTGCCTGGAGTATGGCCCATAATGAAAAACTGTTTTTT. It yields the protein CAWSMAHNEKLFF.